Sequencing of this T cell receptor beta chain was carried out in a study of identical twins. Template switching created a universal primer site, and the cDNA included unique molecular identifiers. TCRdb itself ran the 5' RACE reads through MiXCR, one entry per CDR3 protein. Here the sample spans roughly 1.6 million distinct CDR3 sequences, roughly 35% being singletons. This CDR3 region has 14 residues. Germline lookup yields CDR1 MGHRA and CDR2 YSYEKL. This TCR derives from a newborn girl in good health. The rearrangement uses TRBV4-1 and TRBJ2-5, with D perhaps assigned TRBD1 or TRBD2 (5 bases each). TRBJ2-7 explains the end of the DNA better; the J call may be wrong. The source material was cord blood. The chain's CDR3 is CASSQVSGGHEQYF. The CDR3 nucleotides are TGCGCCAGCAGCCAAGTTTCTGGGGGTCACGAGCAGTACTTC.